The T cell receptor (beta chain) described here comes from a study of blood T cell repertoires in COVID-19. Original data processing: How many nucleated cells were present was estimated from reference gene primer amplification. Profiled with immunoSEQ multiplex PCR; TCRdb holds only in-frame clones, not every one. That table gives V, J and clone size, and the DNA gave D and trimming. The sample yields fewer than 120,000 clones, roughly 85% seen once. The clonotype originates from a woman older than 75 with active or convalescent COVID-19. What was sequenced was peripheral blood.

CDR3 amino acids: CASYEQGFGEQFF. CDR3 in DNA: TGTGCCAGCTACGAACAGGGATTCGGTGAGCAGTTCTTC. V gene TRBV18 combines with J gene TRBJ2-1; D is perhaps TRBD1 (6 bases). The V gene lost 7 bases and the J gene lost 9 bases, with 16 bases spanning the gap. Per the germline V gene, CDR1 is KGHSH and CDR2 is LQKENI. The CDR3 is 13 residues long.